These T cell receptor beta chains were read from a single sample in a study of blood T cell repertoires in COVID-19. Some clones are missing from TCRdb's copy, which holds only in-frame ones; the method was immunoSEQ multiplex PCR. In the table there are about 46,000 clones, 75% to 90% of which are singletons. Sequencing input: peripheral blood. Receptors originate from a human donor in a cohort sampled during active COVID-19. Each CDR3 is given with its conserved first and last residue. A D gene is named only where the DNA matches it firmly. Some rows have no size entry. The others give once, few or many, or a class for an expanded clone.

abundance: few; j_gene: TRBJ1-6; v_gene: TRBV5-1; d_gene: .; CDR3aa: CASSLVEASPLHF; CDR3nt: TGCGCCAGCAGCTTGGTCGAGGCTTCACCCCTCCACTTT
abundance: few; j_gene: TRBJ2-7; v_gene: TRBV6-5; d_gene: TRBD2; CDR3aa: CASTYGTSGSYEQYF; CDR3nt: TGTGCCAGCACTTACGGGACTAGCGGATCCTACGAGCAGTACTTC
abundance: .; j_gene: TRBJ1-1; v_gene: TRBV6-1; d_gene: .; CDR3aa: CASSDGGENTEAFF; CDR3nt: TGTGCCAGCAGTGATGGGGGCGAGAACACTGAAGCTTTCTTT
abundance: .; j_gene: TRBJ2-5; v_gene: TRBV5-1; d_gene: TRBD1; CDR3aa: CASSTSGGGAETQYF; CDR3nt: TGCGCCAGCAGCACCTCAGGGGGCGGGGCAGAGACCCAGTACTTC
abundance: .; j_gene: TRBJ1-1; v_gene: TRBV7-2; d_gene: .; CDR3aa: CASSPSSGVGEAFF; CDR3nt: TGTGCCAGCAGCCCGAGCTCCGGGGTAGGTGAAGCTTTCTTT
abundance: few; j_gene: TRBJ2-1; v_gene: TRBV7-3; d_gene: .; CDR3aa: CASSPGLLRSHEQFF; CDR3nt: TGTGCCAGCAGCCCAGGACTATTAAGATCTCATGAGCAGTTCTTC
abundance: .; j_gene: TRBJ2-3; v_gene: TRBV11-2; d_gene: .; CDR3aa: CASSLETSTSTDTQYF; CDR3nt: TGTGCCAGCAGCTTAGAGACTTCAACTAGCACAGATACGCAGTATTTT
abundance: .; j_gene: TRBJ1-2; v_gene: TRBV20-1; d_gene: TRBD1; CDR3aa: CSASPGGNYGYTF; CDR3nt: TGCAGTGCTAGTCCAGGGGGAAACTATGGCTACACCTTC
abundance: .; j_gene: TRBJ2-5; v_gene: TRBV7-9; d_gene: TRBD2; CDR3aa: CASSRTSGSWGTQYF; CDR3nt: TGTGCCAGCAGCAGGACTAGCGGGAGTTGGGGGACCCAGTACTTC
abundance: .; j_gene: TRBJ1-1; v_gene: TRBV6-5; d_gene: .; CDR3aa: CASSRSGVRTEAFF; CDR3nt: TGTGCCAGCAGCCGTTCAGGGGTGCGCACTGAAGCTTTCTTT
abundance: .; j_gene: TRBJ2-1; v_gene: TRBV5-4; d_gene: TRBD2; CDR3aa: CASSLGDYSNEQFF; CDR3nt: TGTGCCAGCAGCTTGGGGGACTACTCCAATGAGCAGTTCTTC
abundance: .; j_gene: TRBJ1-3; v_gene: TRBV6-5; d_gene: TRBD1; CDR3aa: CASRPTGGGNTIYF; CDR3nt: TGTGCCAGCAGACCAACAGGGGGTGGAAACACCATATATTTT
abundance: .; j_gene: TRBJ2-1; v_gene: TRBV10-3; d_gene: TRBD1; CDR3aa: CAIISETGKKFF; CDR3nt: TGTGCCATCATTTCTGAGACAGGGAAGAAGTTCTTC
abundance: .; j_gene: TRBJ2-1; v_gene: TRBV2; d_gene: .; CDR3aa: CASSFSGTEQFF; CDR3nt: TGTGCCAGCAGTTTTTCCGGGACAGAGCAGTTCTTC
abundance: once; j_gene: TRBJ1-2; v_gene: TRBV5-1; d_gene: .; CDR3aa: CASSLIGRGSYGYTF; CDR3nt: TGCGCCAGCAGCTTGATCGGCAGGGGATCCTATGGCTACACCTTC
abundance: .; j_gene: TRBJ2-7; v_gene: TRBV29-1; d_gene: TRBD2; CDR3aa: CSVDGLAGNREQYF; CDR3nt: TGCAGCGTGGACGGACTAGCGGGAAACCGGGAGCAGTACTTC
abundance: .; j_gene: TRBJ2-1; v_gene: TRBV6-6; d_gene: .; CDR3aa: CASSDRDIAGLEQFF; CDR3nt: TGTGCCAGCAGCGACCGGGACATCGCTGGTTTGGAGCAGTTCTTC
abundance: .; j_gene: TRBJ2-2; v_gene: TRBV6-4; d_gene: .; CDR3aa: CASSVQSTGELFF; CDR3nt: TGTGCCAGCAGTGTACAGAGCACCGGGGAGCTGTTTTTT
abundance: .; j_gene: TRBJ2-2; v_gene: TRBV6-5; d_gene: .; CDR3aa: CASSRVLGTGELFF; CDR3nt: TGTGCCAGCAGTAGAGTCCTTGGCACCGGGGAGCTGTTTTTT
abundance: .; j_gene: TRBJ1-6; v_gene: TRBV3-1/TRBV3-2; d_gene: TRBD1; CDR3aa: CASSHVHPGQGYSPLHF; CDR3nt: TGTGCCAGCAGCCACGTTCATCCGGGACAGGGGTATTCACCCCTCCACTTT